This TCR beta chain was captured by sequencing in a study of OX40 agonist ivuxolimab in advanced cancers. Germline loops: CDR1 MNHEY, CDR2 SMNVEV (reference sequence). The V end lost 3 bases, the J end lost 2 bases, and 10 bases lay between the germline ends. This CDR3 spans 14 amino acids. Repertoires were generated with immunoSEQ multiplex PCR, while TCRdb's copy carries only in-frame clones and drops some. This sample has approximately 2,100 clones; roughly 77% occur once, and the top ten carry over 35%. The sequencing here drew on CD4+ or CD8+ T cells sorted from blood, taken in a trial of the OX40 agonist ivuxolimab. This sequence was found in an adult with an advanced solid tumor such as melanoma, head and neck, liver or kidney cancer. The V gene is TRBV27, the J gene TRBJ1-1; D may be TRBD1 (5 bases). For the CDR3, the DNA is TGTGCCAGCAGTTTCGGGGGAGGAAACACTGAAGCTTTCTTT. It yields the protein CASSFGGGNTEAFF.